This TCR beta chain originates from a study of blood T cell repertoires in COVID-19. Whole-study context: COVID-19 samples from acute and convalescent phases originated in the United States, Italy and Spain. PBMCs, B-cell-depleted T cells, or T cells were the source of the cDNA or gDNA that made up the material.

The CDR3 contains 15 residues. Per germline, CDR1 SNHLY and CDR2 FYNNEI. Trimming cost V 7 bases and J 4 bases, with 17 bases left between them. Per the original methods: For nucleated cells, counts were estimated from reference gene primer amplification. Sequenced by immunoSEQ multiplex PCR; TCRdb stores in-frame clones only, minus some. That table supplies the V and J calls and clone size; D and trimming were determined from the DNA. The sample yields just over 150,000 clones, roughly nine tenths seen once. Sequencing was carried out using peripheral blood. This sequence originates from a woman aged 40 to 50 with acute or convalescent COVID-19. V is TRBV2 and J is TRBJ2-1; D might be TRBD1 (7 bases). The CDR3 loop is CASKRGDRRYNEQFF. The CDR3 coding sequence is TGTGCCAGCAAAAGGGGGGACAGACGATACAATGAGCAGTTCTTC. Full variable domain (outside the CDR3, taken from reference TRBV2 and TRBJ2-1): EPEVTQTPSHQVTQMGQEVILRCVPISNHLYFYWYRQILGQKVEFLVSFYNNEISEKSEIFDDQFSVERPDGSNFTLKIRSTKLEDSAMYFCASKRGDRRYNEQFFGPGTRLTVL.